The 20 T cell receptor beta chains presented below share a single source sample, sequenced in a study of cytomegalovirus exposure and HLA in healthy donors. Use of 60 Vbeta and 13 Jbeta primers characterized the PCR. Clones were sequenced by immunoSEQ multiplex PCR, and TCRdb holds only the in-frame ones, with some missing. The table lists about 110,000 clones, with 0.5% to 0.7% in the top ten. The sample consisted of PBMCs. The receptors stem from a man aged 50 to 59 in good health and CMV-seronegative.

The V call is TRBV9, the J call TRBJ2-1; maybe TRBD1 (5 bases). The ends were cut back, 0 bases at V and 0 bases at J, with 7 bases in the middle. CDR1 and CDR2 (germline): SGDLS, YYNGEE. The CDR3 spans 15 residues. CDR3 in amino acids: CASSVEGNSYNEQFF. As DNA, the CDR3 is TGTGCCAGCAGCGTAGAGGGGAACTCCTACAATGAGCAGTTCTTC.

The rearrangement joins TRBV18 to TRBJ2-1, with D perhaps TRBD1 (5 bases). The CDR3 is made up of 15 amino acids. CDR1 and CDR2 (germline): KGHSH, LQKENI. V shed 6 bases and J shed 2 bases, with 14 bases lying between them. DNA of the CDR3: TGTGCCAGCTCGAACCAGGCAGGGCCCTACAATGAGCAGTTCTTC. This sequence encodes CASSNQAGPYNEQFF.

V is TRBV13 and J is TRBJ2-5; TRBD2 matches at 10 bases. V was clipped by 0 bases and J by 0 bases; unmatched bases: 7. Looked up from germline, CDR1 is PRHDT and CDR2 is FYEKMQ (reference sequence). This CDR3 is 18 amino acids long. DNA for the CDR3: TGTGCCAGCAGCTTAGGGCTAGCGGGAGATATATACCAAGAGACCCAGTACTTC. Amino acids: CASSLGLAGDIYQETQYF.

J is TRBJ1-2 and V is TRBV18, with a possible D match to TRBD1 (5 bases). The CDR3 is 13 residues long. CDR1 is KGHSH and CDR2 is LQKENI in the germline V gene. The V and J ends lost 3 bases and 8 bases respectively, with 13 bases between them. CDR3 sequence reads: CASSPSGRGGYTF. CDR3 coding DNA: TGTGCCAGCTCACCTTCAGGGCGGGGAGGCTACACCTTC.

The CDR3: CSVVRPRGEMVDEQFF. CDR3 in DNA: TGCAGCGTTGTACGCCCCAGGGGAGAAATGGTCGATGAGCAGTTCTTC. The rearrangement joins TRBV29-1 to TRBJ2-1; a weak D match, TRBD1 (6 bases). This CDR3 region has 16 residues. The V end lost 4 bases, the J end lost 8 bases, and 24 bases lay between the germline ends. Germline V gene lookup returns CDR1 SQVTM and CDR2 ANQGSEA.

The CDR3 sequence is CASSIRGIGETQYF. DNA of the CDR3: TGTGCCAGTAGTATAAGAGGGATTGGGGAGACCCAGTACTTC. The V and J genes are TRBV19 and TRBJ2-5, with D perhaps TRBD2 (5 bases). Germline V lookup: CDR1 LNHDA, CDR2 SQIVND (reference sequence). The length of the CDR3 is 14 residues. Trimming pared 2 bases from V and 5 bases from J, leaving 12 bases between.

The V gene is TRBV29-1, the J gene TRBJ2-4; possibly TRBD2 for D (6 bases). CDR3 size: 15 residues. Deletions cut 4 bases from V and 3 bases from J, with 16 bases between. Germline CDR1 is SQVTM and CDR2 is ANQGSEA. This chain's CDR3 is CSVVGTGVGKNIQYF. The CDR3 region has the DNA TGCAGCGTTGTCGGGACTGGCGTTGGCAAAAACATTCAGTACTTC.

The chain uses TRBV6-1 and TRBJ1-5; 9 bases are shared with TRBD1. CDR1 and CDR2 from the germline V gene are MNHNS and SASEGT. Trimming took 4 bases from V and 7 from J; bases not matched to a gene: 11. The CDR3 is 16 residues long. This CDR3 reads CASSGLGQGGGQPQHF. The CDR3 DNA is TGTGCCAGCAGTGGGTTGGGACAGGGAGGCGGACAGCCCCAGCATTTT.

This chain connects TRBV2 to TRBJ2-1; 9 bases are shared with TRBD1. The trim removed 6 bases at V and 6 bases at J, leaving 9 bases unmatched. CDR1 is SNHLY and CDR2 is FYNNEI in the germline V gene. CDR3 length: 15 amino acids. The CDR3 spells CASSRQGQGPNEQFF. As DNA, the CDR3 is TGTGCCAGCAGCCGACAGGGACAGGGCCCCAATGAGCAGTTCTTC.

This sequence joins TRBV2 and TRBJ1-2; D unclear. Germline V gene data show CDR1 as SNHLY and CDR2 as FYNNEI. V was clipped by 8 bases and J by 3 bases, with 7 bases between them. The CDR3 has 11 residues. The CDR3 nucleotides read TGTGCCAGCCAGCGGGACTATGGCTACACCTTC. Protein product: CASQRDYGYTF.

This chain uses TRBV5-1 with TRBJ2-7; the match to TRBD1 covers 8 bases. The CDR3 covers 15 residues. Germline V gives CDR1 SGHRS, CDR2 YFSETQ. V was clipped by 4 bases and J by 2 bases; unmatched bases: 8. The chain's CDR3 is CASSRRDRLAYEQYF. The CDR3 DNA is TGCGCCAGCAGCCGCCGGGACAGGTTGGCCTACGAGCAGTACTTC.

The chain joins TRBV19 to TRBJ1-1; 8 bases fit TRBD1. The CDR3 has 15 residues. Germline V gene sequence: CDR1 LNHDA, CDR2 SQIVND (reference sequence). Trimming cost V 3 bases and J 3 bases; bases outside gene matches: 6. Written as DNA, the CDR3 is TGTGCCAGTAGTATCCGACAGGGGCTTCACACTGAAGCTTTCTTT. This gives the protein CASSIRQGLHTEAFF. The whole variable domain, remainder taken from reference TRBV19 and TRBJ1-1, is DGGITQSPKYLFRKEGQNVTLSCEQNLNHDAMYWYRQDPGQGLRLIYYSQIVNDFQKGDIAEGYSVSREKKESFPLTVTSAQKNPTAFYLCASSIRQGLHTEAFFGQGTRLTVV.

J is TRBJ2-5 and V is TRBV19; D possibly corresponds to TRBD1 (5 bases). Trimming cost V 9 bases and J 4 bases, with 15 bases left between them. This CDR3 is 13 amino acids long. Germline V gene lookup returns CDR1 LNHDA and CDR2 SQIVND (reference sequence). CDR3 protein: CASGPQGRETQYF. CDR3 in DNA: TGTGCCAGCGGGCCCCAGGGCCGAGAGACCCAGTACTTC.

The V and J genes are TRBV30 and TRBJ2-1; possible D gene TRBD2, 6 bases. The ends were cut back, 2 bases at V and 3 bases at J, with 8 bases in the middle. The CDR3 is 13 residues long. CDR1 and CDR2 from the germline V gene are GTSNPN and SVGIG (reference sequence). CDR3 nucleotide sequence: TGTGCCTGGAGTCTGGGACTCTACAATGAGCAGTTCTTC. This codes for CAWSLGLYNEQFF. Complete variable domain (other parts from reference TRBV30 and TRBJ2-1): SQTIHQWPATLVQPVGSPLSLECTVEGTSNPNLYWYRQAAGRGLQLLFYSVGIGQISSEVPQNLSASRPQDRQFILSSKKLLLSDSGFYLCAWSLGLYNEQFFGPGTRLTVL.

V gene TRBV5-6 combines with J gene TRBJ2-7, with D uncertain. The germline gives CDR1 SGHDT, CDR2 YYEEEE. Trimming took 0 bases from V and 6 from J, leaving 10 bases between them. The CDR3 has 13 residues. The CDR3, as DNA: TGTGCCAGCAGCTTGGGACTCCGCGTCGAGCAGTACTTC. It codes for CASSLGLRVEQYF.

V and J are TRBV5-1 and TRBJ1-2; D not certain. V gave up 1 base and J gave up 2 bases, with 9 bases separating them. CDR1 is SGHRS and CDR2 is YFSETQ in the germline V gene. This CDR3 spans 14 amino acids. Here the CDR3 reads CASSLSSVNYGYTF. For the CDR3, the DNA is TGCGCCAGCAGCTTGTCTTCGGTAAACTATGGCTACACCTTC.

The genes are TRBV11-3 and TRBJ2-5; D is perhaps TRBD1 (6 bases). Germline V gene lookup returns CDR1 SGHNT and CDR2 YENEEA. V lost 4 bases to trimming and J lost 6 bases, with 12 bases between them. This CDR3 contains 13 residues. The CDR3 here is CASSSRGAKTQYF. The DNA for the CDR3 is TGTGCCAGCAGCTCCAGGGGAGCTAAGACCCAGTACTTC.

The J gene is TRBJ2-5, the V gene TRBV6-1; TRBD1 agrees at 10 bases. CDR3 length: 15 residues. V dropped 2 bases and J dropped 6; count of bases not matched to a gene: 6. Germline CDR1 and CDR2: MNHNS and SASEGT. Here the CDR3 DNA reads TGTGCCAGCAGTGAAAATGGGGACAGGGGTAAGACCCAGTACTTC. Its protein product is CASSENGDRGKTQYF.

Note on this clone: One end of the junction fails to match germline, which may point to a read error. The V call is TRBV19, the J call TRBJ1-2; D gene uncertain. This CDR3 region has 14 residues. Germline V gene lookup returns CDR1 LNHDA and CDR2 SQIVND (reference sequence). The CDR3 coding sequence is TGTGCCAGTAGTGTAGACTTCTTCAACTATGGCTACACCTTC. Amino acids: CASSVDFFNYGYTF.

This chain links TRBV5-6 with TRBJ1-1; tentatively, D is TRBD1 (6 bases). Deletions cut 2 bases from V and 3 bases from J, with 23 bases between. The CDR3 length is 18 residues. Germline V gene lookup returns CDR1 SGHDT and CDR2 YYEEEE. This chain's CDR3 is CASSFFWGQTPADTEAFF. The CDR3 coding sequence is TGTGCCAGCAGCTTTTTTTGGGGACAAACACCTGCGGACACTGAAGCTTTCTTT. The full variable domain, in which reference TRBV5-6 and TRBJ1-1 provide the parts outside the CDR3, is DAGVTQSPTHLIKTRGQQVTLRCSPKSGHDTVSWYQQALGQGPQFIFQYYEEEERQRGNFPDRFSGHQFPNYSSELNVNALLLGDSALYLCASSFFWGQTPADTEAFFGQGTRLTVV.